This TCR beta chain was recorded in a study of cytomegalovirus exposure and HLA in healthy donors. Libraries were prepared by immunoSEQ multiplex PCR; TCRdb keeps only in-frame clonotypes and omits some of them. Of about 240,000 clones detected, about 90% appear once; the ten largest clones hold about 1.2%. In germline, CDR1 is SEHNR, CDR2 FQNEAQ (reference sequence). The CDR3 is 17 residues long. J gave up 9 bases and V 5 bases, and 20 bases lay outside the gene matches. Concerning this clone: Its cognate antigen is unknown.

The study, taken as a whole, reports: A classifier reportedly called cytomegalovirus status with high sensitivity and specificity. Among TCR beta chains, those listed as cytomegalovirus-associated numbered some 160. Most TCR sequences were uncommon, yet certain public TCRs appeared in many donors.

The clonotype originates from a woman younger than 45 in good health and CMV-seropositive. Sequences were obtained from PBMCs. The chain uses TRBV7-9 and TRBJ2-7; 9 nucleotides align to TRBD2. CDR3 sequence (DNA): TGTGCCAGCAGCGCAAGTGGCGGGAGGGCCGGAGGGGAGGGGCAGTACTTC. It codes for CASSASGGRAGGEGQYF.